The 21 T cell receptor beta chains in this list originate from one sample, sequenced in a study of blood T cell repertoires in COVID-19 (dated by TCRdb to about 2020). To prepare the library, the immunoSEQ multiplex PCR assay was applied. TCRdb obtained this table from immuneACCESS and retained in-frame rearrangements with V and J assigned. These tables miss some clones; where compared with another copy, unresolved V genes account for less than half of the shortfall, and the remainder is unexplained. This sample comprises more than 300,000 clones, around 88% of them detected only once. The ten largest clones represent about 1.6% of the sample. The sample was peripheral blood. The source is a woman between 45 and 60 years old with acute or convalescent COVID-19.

CDR3 DNA: TGTGCCAGCAGCCCCTGGCGGGAAGGGAACAATGAGCAGTTCTTC. This codes for CASSPWREGNNEQFF. This chain connects TRBV7-2 to TRBJ2-1; a possible D gene is TRBD2 (6 bases). The CDR3 has 15 residues. CDR1 is SGHTA and CDR2 is FQGNSA in the germline V gene. V lost 5 bases to trimming and J lost 5 bases, with 16 bases between them.

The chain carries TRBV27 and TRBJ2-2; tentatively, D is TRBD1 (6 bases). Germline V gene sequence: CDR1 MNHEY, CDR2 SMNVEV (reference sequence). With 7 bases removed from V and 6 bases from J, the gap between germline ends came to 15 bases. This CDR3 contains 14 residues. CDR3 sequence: CASTSLTGPGELFF. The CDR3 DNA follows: TGTGCCAGCACGTCCCTTACAGGGCCCGGGGAGCTGTTTTTT.

CDR3 protein: CASSEGGGAYEQYF. The CDR3 DNA reads TGTGCCAGCAGTGAAGGCGGCGGTGCCTACGAGCAGTACTTC. V gene TRBV6-1 combines with J gene TRBJ2-7; D is unclear. Trimming took off 1 base at V and 2 bases at J, with 9 bases between the two ends. The CDR3 runs to 14 residues. CDR1 and CDR2 from the germline V gene are MNHNS and SASEGT.

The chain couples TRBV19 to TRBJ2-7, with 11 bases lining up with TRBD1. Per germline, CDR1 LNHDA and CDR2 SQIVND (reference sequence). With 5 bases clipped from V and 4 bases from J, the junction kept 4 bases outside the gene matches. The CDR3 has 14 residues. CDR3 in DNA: TGTGCCAGTAGTCCAGGGACAGGGGGTTACGAGCAGTACTTC. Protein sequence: CASSPGTGGYEQYF.

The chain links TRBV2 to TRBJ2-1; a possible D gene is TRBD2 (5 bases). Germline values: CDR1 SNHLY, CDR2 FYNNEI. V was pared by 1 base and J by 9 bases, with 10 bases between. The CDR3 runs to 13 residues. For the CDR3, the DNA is TGTGCCAGCAGTGAAGGACCCGGAGGTGAGCAGTTCTTC. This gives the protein CASSEGPGGEQFF.

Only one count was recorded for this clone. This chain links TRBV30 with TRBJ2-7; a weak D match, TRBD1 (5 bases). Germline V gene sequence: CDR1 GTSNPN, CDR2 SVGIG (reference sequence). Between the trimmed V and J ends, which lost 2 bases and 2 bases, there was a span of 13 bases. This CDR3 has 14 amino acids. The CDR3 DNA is TGTGCCTGGAGTCCCGACAGCGAACCCTACGAGCAGTACTTC. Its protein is CAWSPDSEPYEQYF.

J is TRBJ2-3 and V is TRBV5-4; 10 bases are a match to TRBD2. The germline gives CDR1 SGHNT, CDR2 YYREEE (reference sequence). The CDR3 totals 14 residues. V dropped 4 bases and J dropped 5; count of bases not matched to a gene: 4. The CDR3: CASSQREGQDTQYF. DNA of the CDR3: TGTGCCAGCAGCCAGCGGGAGGGCCAAGATACGCAGTATTTT.

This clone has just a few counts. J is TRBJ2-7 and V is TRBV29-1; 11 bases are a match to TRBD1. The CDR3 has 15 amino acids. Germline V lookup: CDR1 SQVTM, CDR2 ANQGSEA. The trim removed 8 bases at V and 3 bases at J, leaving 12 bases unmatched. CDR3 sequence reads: CSTFEGGTGGYEQYF. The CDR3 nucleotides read TGCAGCACCTTCGAAGGCGGGACAGGGGGCTACGAGCAGTACTTC.

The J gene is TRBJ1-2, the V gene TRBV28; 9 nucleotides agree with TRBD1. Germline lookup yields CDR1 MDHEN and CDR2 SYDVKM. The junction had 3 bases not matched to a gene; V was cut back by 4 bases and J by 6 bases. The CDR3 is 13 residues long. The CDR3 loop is CASSSTGGDGYTF. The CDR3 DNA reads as TGTGCCAGCAGTTCCACAGGGGGCGATGGCTACACCTTC.

CDR3 in DNA: TGTGCCAGTATGCCGGGACACAATCAGCCCCAGCATTTT. It encodes CASMPGHNQPQHF. J is TRBJ1-5 and V is TRBV19; tentative D call: TRBD1 (6 bases). Per the germline V gene, CDR1 is LNHDA and CDR2 is SQIVND (reference sequence). V was shortened by 7 bases and J by 3 bases, with 10 bases between the two germline ends. The CDR3 loop spans 13 amino acids.

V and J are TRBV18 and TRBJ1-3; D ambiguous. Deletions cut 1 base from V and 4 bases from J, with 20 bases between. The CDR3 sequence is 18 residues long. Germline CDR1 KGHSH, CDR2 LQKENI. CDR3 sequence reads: CASSPREPGSLGGNTIYF. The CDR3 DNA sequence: TGTGCCAGCTCACCACGAGAACCGGGGTCGCTAGGGGGAAACACCATATATTTT.

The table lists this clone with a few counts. Here the CDR3 DNA reads TGTGCCAGCAGCCAAGATTGGAGCTCTGGAAACACCATATATTTT. Its protein product is CASSQDWSSGNTIYF. The V gene is TRBV4-2, the J gene TRBJ1-3; D unresolved. Trimming took 0 bases from V and 0 from J, leaving 6 bases between them. The germline V gene encodes CDR1 LGHNA and CDR2 YNFKEQ. The CDR3 runs to 15 residues.

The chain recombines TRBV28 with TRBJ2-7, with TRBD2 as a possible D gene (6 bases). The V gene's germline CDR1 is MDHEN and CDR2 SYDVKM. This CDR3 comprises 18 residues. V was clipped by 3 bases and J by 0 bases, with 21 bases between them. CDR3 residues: CASSFWSLLRTTSYEQYF. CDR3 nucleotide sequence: TGTGCCAGCAGTTTTTGGTCCTTGCTGCGGACTACCTCCTACGAGCAGTACTTC.

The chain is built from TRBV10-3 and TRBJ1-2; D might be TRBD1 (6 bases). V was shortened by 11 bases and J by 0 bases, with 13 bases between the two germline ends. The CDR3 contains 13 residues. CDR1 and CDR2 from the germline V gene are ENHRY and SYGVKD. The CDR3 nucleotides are TGTGCCTCCGGACAGAGCGCTAACTATGGCTACACCTTC. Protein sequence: CASGQSANYGYTF.

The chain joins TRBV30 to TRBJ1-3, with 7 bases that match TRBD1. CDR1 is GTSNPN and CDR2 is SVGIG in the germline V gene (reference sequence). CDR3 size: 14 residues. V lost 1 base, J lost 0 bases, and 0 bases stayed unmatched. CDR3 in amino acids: CAWSAGGSGNTIYF. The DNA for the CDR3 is TGTGCCTGGAGTGCAGGGGGCTCTGGAAACACCATATATTTT.

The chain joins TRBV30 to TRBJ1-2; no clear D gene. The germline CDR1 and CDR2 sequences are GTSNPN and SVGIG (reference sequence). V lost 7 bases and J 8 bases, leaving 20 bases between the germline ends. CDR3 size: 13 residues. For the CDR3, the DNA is TGTGCCTCTAACTTGCACCCGCGGGAAGGCTACACCTTC. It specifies CASNLHPREGYTF.

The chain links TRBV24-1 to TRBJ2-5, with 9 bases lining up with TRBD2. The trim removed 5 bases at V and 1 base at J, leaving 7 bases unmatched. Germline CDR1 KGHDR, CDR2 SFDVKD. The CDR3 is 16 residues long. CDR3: CATSVASGRPQETQYF. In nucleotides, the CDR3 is TGTGCCACCAGTGTTGCGAGCGGGAGGCCCCAAGAGACCCAGTACTTC.

CDR3 nucleotide sequence: TGTGCCAGCAGTCCATCAGGGGGCACGGGGGGCTACACCTTC. The encoded protein is CASSPSGGTGGYTF. V is TRBV27 and J is TRBJ1-2, with 8 bases identical to TRBD1. V shed 5 bases, J shed 8 bases, and the junction held 10 bases outside the gene matches. From germline, CDR1 is MNHEY and CDR2 SMNVEV (reference sequence). This CDR3 comprises 14 residues.

CDR3 nucleotide sequence: TGTGCCAGTACCCAACAGGGATTAGTAGGTGGCTACACCTTC. Amino acids: CASTQQGLVGGYTF. This chain uses TRBV19 with TRBJ1-2, with D possibly TRBD1 on 6 matching bases. Trimming removed 7 bases from V and 7 bases from J, with 19 bases in between. The V gene's germline CDR1 is LNHDA and CDR2 SQIVND (reference sequence). The CDR3 consists of 14 residues.

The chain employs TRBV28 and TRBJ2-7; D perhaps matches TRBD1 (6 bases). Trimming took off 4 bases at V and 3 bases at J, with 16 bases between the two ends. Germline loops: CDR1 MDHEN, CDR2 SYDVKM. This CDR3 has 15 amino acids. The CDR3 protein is CASSSYTGLSYEQYF. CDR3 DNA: TGTGCCAGCAGTTCCTACACAGGGCTAAGCTACGAGCAGTACTTC. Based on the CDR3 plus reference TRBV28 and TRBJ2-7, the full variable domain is DVKVTQSSRYLVKRTGEKVFLECVQDMDHENMFWYRQDPGLGLRLIYFSYDVKMKEKGDIPEGYSVSREKKERFSLILESASTNQTSMYLCASSSYTGLSYEQYFGPGTRLTVT.

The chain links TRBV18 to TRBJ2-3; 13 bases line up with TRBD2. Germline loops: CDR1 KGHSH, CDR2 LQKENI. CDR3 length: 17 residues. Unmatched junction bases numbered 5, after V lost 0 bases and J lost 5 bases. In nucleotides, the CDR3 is TGTGCCAGCTCACCACCCGGACTAGCGGGAGTTCGAGATACGCAGTATTTT. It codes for CASSPPGLAGVRDTQYF.